This T cell receptor beta chain was profiled in a study of blood T cell repertoires in COVID-19. There are a few counts of this clone. Sequencing was performed with immunoSEQ multiplex PCR; in TCRdb, only in-frame clones are kept and a portion is missing. The table has approximately 70,000 clones, about 85% seen once. The length of the CDR3 is 17 residues. The J segment lost 2 bases and the V segment lost 4 bases, leaving 13 bases of the junction unmatched. Germline V gene sequence: CDR1 LNHDA, CDR2 SQIVND (reference sequence). Sequenced: peripheral blood. This clonotype was obtained from a woman of 80 years or more with active or convalescent COVID-19. This sequence joins TRBV19 and TRBJ2-7, with 8 bases lining up with TRBD2. CDR3 protein: CASSSPPGAGAPYEQYF. The CDR3 DNA follows: TGTGCCAGTAGTAGCCCCCCAGGAGCGGGGGCCCCCTACGAGCAGTACTTC.